The 2 T cell receptor beta chains presented below share a single source sample, sequenced in a study of identical twins. A single record per CDR3 protein comes from TCRdb applying MiXCR to the 5' RACE reads. The top ten hold 0.25% to 0.3% of the sample, which has 1.5 million to 2 million distinct CDR3 sequences, roughly a third seen once. Source material: cord blood. These receptors were obtained from a newborn girl in good health.

The chain joins TRBV10-1 to TRBJ2-3, with D possibly matching TRBD2 (6 bases). Trimming took off 3 bases at V and 1 base at J, with 8 bases between the two ends. The CDR3 consists of 14 residues. Germline loops: CDR1 WNHNN, CDR2 SYGVQD (reference sequence). The CDR3 coding sequence is TGCGCCAGCAGTGATGGGGAGGGCACAGATACGCAGTATTTT. Translated: CASSDGEGTDTQYF.

The rearrangement uses TRBV5-5 and TRBJ1-2, with 10 bases that match TRBD1. The V gene's germline CDR1 is SGHKS and CDR2 YYEKEE (reference sequence). V dropped 6 bases and J dropped 6; count of bases not matched to a gene: 8. The CDR3 extends over 14 amino acids. CDR3 coding DNA: TGTGCCAGCACCCGGACAGGGGGGTCCCATGGCTACACCTTC. It codes for CASTRTGGSHGYTF.